The entry below gives a single T cell receptor (beta chain) sequence along with its context. Authors' processing steps: Amplifying reference gene primers gave estimates of nucleated cell counts. TCRdb's copy holds only in-frame clones and misses some; the assay was immunoSEQ multiplex PCR. V, J and clone size reflect that table, while D and trimming were determined from the DNA. The data contain 150,000 or so clones, roughly 93% of them seen just once; the ten biggest clones take up approximately 4.6%. This sample is part of a study of blood T cell repertoires in COVID-19. Study-wide background: T cells, B-cell-depleted T cells, or PBMCs supplied cDNA or gDNA.

Trimming pared 3 bases from V and 0 bases from J, leaving 6 bases between. CDR1 and CDR2 from the germline V gene are MNHNS and SASEGT. The CDR3 has 14 amino acids. The clonotype originates from a woman aged 50 to 65 with acute or convalescent COVID-19. The sample consisted of peripheral blood. The chain links TRBV6-1 to TRBJ1-3; D is possibly TRBD1 (5 bases). CDR3 coding DNA: TGTGCCAGCAGTGAGGGGCTCTCTGGAAACACCATATATTTT. It specifies CASSEGLSGNTIYF.